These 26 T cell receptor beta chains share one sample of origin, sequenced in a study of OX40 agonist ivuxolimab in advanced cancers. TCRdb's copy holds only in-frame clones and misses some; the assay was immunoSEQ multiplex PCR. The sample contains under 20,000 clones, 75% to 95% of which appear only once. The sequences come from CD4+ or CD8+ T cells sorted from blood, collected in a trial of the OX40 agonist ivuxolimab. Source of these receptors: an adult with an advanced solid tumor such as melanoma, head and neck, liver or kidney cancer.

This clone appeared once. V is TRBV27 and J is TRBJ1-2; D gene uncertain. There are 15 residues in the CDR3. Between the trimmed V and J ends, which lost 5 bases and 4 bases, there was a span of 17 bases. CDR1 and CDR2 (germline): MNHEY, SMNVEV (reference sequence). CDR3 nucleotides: TGTGCCAGCAGTCCCCCCTTCGTAGGCTTCTATGGCTACACCTTC. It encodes CASSPPFVGFYGYTF.

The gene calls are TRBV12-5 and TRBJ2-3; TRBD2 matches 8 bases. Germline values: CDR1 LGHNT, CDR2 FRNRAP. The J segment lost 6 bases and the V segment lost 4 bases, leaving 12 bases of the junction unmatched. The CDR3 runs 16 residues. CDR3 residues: CASGSSGLVTGDTQYF. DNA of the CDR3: TGTGCTAGTGGTTCGTCGGGACTAGTGACCGGGGATACGCAGTATTTT.

The chain's CDR3 is CASSRGWGQAYEQYF. The CDR3 DNA reads as TGTGCCAGCAGCCGGGGCTGGGGTCAGGCCTACGAGCAGTACTTC. The V call is TRBV6-5, the J call TRBJ2-7, with D perhaps given as TRBD1 or TRBD2 (5 bases each). The CDR3 has 15 residues. Germline CDR1 and CDR2: MNHEY and SVGAGI. V was clipped by 6 bases and J by 2 bases, with 17 bases between them.

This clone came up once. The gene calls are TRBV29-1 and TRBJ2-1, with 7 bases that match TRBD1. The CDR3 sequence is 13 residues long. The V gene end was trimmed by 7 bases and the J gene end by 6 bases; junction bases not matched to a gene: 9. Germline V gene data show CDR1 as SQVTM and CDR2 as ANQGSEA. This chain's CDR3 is CSGQGITSNEQFF. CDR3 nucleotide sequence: TGCAGCGGACAGGGTATTACGAGCAATGAGCAGTTCTTC.

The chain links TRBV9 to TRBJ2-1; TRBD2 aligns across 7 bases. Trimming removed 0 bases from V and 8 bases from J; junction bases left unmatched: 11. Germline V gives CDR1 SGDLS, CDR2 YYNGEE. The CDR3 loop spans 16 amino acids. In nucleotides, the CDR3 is TGTGCCAGCAGCGTAGCTTGGCGGGAGACTCTGGATGAGCAGTTCTTC. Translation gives CASSVAWRETLDEQFF.

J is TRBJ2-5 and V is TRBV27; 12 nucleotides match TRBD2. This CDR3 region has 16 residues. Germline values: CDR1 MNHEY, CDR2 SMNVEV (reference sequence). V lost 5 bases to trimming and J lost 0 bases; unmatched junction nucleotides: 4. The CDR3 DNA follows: TGTGCCAGCAGTCCCGGGACTAGCGGGTACCAAGAGACCCAGTACTTC. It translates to CASSPGTSGYQETQYF.

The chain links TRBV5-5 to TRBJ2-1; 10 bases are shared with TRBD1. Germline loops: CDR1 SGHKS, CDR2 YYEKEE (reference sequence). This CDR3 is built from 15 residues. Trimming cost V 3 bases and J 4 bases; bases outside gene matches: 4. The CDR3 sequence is CASSWGTGDYNEQFF. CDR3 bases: TGTGCCAGCAGCTGGGGGACAGGGGATTACAATGAGCAGTTCTTC.

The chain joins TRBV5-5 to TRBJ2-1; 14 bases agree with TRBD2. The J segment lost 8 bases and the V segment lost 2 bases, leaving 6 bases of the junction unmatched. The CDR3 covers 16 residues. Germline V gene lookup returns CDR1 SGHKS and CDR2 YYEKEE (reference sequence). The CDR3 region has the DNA TGTGCCAGCAGCTTTAGGGGACTAGCGGGAGATCATGAGCAGTTCTTC. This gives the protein CASSFRGLAGDHEQFF.

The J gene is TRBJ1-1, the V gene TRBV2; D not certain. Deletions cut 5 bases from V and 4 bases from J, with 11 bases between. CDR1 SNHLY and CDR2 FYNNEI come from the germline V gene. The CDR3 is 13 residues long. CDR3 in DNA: TGTGCCAGCAGTCCCCCAGACCTCACTGAAGCTTTCTTT. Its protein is CASSPPDLTEAFF. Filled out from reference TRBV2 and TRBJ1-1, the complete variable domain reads EPEVTQTPSHQVTQMGQEVILRCVPISNHLYFYWYRQILGQKVEFLVSFYNNEISEKSEIFDDQFSVERPDGSNFTLKIRSTKLEDSAMYFCASSPPDLTEAFFGQGTRLTVV.

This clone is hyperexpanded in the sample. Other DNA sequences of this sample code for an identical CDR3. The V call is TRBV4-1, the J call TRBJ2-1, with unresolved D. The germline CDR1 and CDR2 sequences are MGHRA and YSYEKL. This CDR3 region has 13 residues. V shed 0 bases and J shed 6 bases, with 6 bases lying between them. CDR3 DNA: TGCGCCAGCAGCCAAGACTACCTCAATGAGCAGTTCTTC. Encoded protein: CASSQDYLNEQFF.

For the CDR3, the DNA is TGCGCCAGCAGCCCACGACTAGGGTACTACGAGCAGTACTTC. Translated, it gives CASSPRLGYYEQYF. The chain uses TRBV4-3 and TRBJ2-7, with a possible D match to TRBD2 (6 bases). Germline V gives CDR1 LGHNA, CDR2 YSLEER. V lost 4 bases, J lost 3 bases, and 13 bases lay in between. The CDR3 extends over 14 amino acids.

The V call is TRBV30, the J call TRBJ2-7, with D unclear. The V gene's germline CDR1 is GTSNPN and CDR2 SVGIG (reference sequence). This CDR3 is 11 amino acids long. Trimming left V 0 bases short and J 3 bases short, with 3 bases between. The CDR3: CAWSVIYEQYF. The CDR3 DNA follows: TGTGCCTGGAGTGTAATCTACGAGCAGTACTTC.

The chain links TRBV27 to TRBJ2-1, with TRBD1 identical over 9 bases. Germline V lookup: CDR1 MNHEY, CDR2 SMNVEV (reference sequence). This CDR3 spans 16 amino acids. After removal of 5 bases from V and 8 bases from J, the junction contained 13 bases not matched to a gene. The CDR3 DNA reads TGTGCCAGCAGTCCACTACCGGGACAGGGAAAAGATGAGCAGTTCTTC. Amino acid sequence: CASSPLPGQGKDEQFF.

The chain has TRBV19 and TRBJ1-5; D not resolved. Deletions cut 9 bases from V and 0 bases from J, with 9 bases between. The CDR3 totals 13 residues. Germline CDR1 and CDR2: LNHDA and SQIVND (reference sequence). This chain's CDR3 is CASARYSNQPQHF. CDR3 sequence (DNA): TGTGCCAGCGCTCGTTATAGCAATCAGCCCCAGCATTTT.

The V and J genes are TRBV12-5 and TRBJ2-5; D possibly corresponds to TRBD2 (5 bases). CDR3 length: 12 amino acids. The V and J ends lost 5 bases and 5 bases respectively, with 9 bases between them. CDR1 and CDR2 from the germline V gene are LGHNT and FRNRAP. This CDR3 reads CASGGGLETQYF. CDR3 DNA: TGTGCTAGTGGTGGAGGCCTGGAGACCCAGTACTTC. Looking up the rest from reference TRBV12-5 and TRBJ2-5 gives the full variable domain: DARVTQTPRHKVTEMGQEVTMRCQPILGHNTVFWYRQTMMQGLELLAYFRNRAPLDDSGMPKDRFSAEMPDATLATLKIQPSEPRDSAVYFCASGGGLETQYFGPGTRLLVL.

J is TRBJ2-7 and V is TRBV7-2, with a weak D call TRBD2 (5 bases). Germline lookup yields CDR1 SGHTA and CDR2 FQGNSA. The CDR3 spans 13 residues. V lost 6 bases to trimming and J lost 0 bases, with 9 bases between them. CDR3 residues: CASRPGSSYEQYF. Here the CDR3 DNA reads TGTGCCAGCAGACCGGGGTCCTCCTACGAGCAGTACTTC.

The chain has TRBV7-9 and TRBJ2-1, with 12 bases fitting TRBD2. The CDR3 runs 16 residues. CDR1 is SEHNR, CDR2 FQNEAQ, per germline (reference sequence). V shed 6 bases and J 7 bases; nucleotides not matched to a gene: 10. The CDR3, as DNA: TGTGCCAGCAGAGTGACTAGCGGGAGAGTCGGAAATGAGCAGTTCTTC. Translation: CASRVTSGRVGNEQFF.

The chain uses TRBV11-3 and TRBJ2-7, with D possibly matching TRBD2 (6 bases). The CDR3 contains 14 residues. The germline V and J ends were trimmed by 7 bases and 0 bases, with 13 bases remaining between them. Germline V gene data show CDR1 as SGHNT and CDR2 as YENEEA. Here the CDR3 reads CASNPEGRSYEQYF. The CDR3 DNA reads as TGTGCCAGCAATCCGGAGGGCCGCTCCTACGAGCAGTACTTC. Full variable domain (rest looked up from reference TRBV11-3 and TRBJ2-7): EAGVVQSPRYKIIEKKQPVAFWCNPISGHNTLYWYLQNLGQGPELLIRYENEEAVDDSQLPKDRFSAERLKGVDSTLKIQPAELGDSAVYLCASNPEGRSYEQYFGPGTRLTVT.

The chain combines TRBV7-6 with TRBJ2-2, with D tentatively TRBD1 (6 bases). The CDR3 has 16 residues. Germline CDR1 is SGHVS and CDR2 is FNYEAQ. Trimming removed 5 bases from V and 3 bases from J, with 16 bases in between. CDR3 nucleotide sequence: TGTGCCAGCAGCCCCCCGGGGACATCCTACACCGGGGAGCTGTTTTTT. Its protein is CASSPPGTSYTGELFF. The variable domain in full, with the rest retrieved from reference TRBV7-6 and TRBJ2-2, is GAGVSQSPRYKVTKRGQDVALRCDPISGHVSLYWYRQALGQGPEFLTYFNYEAQQDKSGLPNDRFSAERPEGSISTLTIQRTEQRDSAMYRCASSPPGTSYTGELFFGEGSRLTVL.

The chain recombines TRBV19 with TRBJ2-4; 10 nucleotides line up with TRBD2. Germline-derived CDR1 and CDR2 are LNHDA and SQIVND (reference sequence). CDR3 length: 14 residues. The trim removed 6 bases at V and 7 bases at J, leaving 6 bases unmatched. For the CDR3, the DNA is TGTGCCAGTAGACAGTCTAGCGGGAGTAACATTCAGTACTTC. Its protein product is CASRQSSGSNIQYF.

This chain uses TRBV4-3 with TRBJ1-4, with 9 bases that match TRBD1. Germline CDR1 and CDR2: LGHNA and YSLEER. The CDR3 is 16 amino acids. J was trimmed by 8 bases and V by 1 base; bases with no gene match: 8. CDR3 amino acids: CASSQVTGGGVEKLFF. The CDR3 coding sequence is TGCGCCAGCAGCCAAGTGACAGGGGGAGGTGTAGAAAAACTGTTTTTT.

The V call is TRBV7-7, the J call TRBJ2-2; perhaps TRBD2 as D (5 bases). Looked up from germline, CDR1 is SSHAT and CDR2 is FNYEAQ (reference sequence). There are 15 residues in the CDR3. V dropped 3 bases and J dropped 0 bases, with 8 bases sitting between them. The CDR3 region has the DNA TGTGCCAGCAGCTTGGACTTGACGAACACCGGGGAGCTGTTTTTT. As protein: CASSLDLTNTGELFF. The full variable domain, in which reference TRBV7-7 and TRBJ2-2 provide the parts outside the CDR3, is GAGVSQSPRYKVTKRGQDVTLRCDPISSHATLYWYQQALGQGPEFLTYFNYEAQPDKSGLPSDRFSAERPEGSISTLTIQRTEQRDSAMYRCASSLDLTNTGELFFGEGSRLTVL.

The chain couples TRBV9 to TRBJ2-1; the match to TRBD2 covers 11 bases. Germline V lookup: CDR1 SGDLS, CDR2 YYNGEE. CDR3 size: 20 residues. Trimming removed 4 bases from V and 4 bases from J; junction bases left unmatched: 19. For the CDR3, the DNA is TGTGCCAGCAGCTCCCCAAGAGGGCTAGCGGGAGGAGGGGGGTACAATGAGCAGTTCTTC. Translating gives CASSSPRGLAGGGGYNEQFF.

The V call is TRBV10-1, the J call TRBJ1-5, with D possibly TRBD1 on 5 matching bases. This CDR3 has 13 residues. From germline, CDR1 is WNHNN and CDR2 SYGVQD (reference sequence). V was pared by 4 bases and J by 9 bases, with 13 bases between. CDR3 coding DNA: TGCGCCAGCAGTGCAGGGCGACTAACGCCCCAGCATTTT. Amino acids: CASSAGRLTPQHF.

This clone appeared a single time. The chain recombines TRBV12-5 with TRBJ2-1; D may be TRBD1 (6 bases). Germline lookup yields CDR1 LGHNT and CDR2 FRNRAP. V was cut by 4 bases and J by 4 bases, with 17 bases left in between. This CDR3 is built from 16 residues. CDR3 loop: CASGSPRAGVYNEQFF. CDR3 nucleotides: TGTGCTAGTGGTTCCCCACGGGCAGGGGTTTACAATGAGCAGTTCTTC.

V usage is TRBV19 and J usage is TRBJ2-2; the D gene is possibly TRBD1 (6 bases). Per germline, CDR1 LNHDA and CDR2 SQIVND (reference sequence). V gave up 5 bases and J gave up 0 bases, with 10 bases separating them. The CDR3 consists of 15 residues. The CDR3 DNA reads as TGTGCCAGTAGTCCGGACAGCCCGAACACCGGGGAGCTGTTTTTT. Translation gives CASSPDSPNTGELFF.